Below are 10 T cell receptor beta chains sequenced from a single sample in a study of blood T cell repertoires in COVID-19. Sequencing was performed with immunoSEQ multiplex PCR; in TCRdb, only in-frame clones are kept and a portion is missing. The sample lists 200,000 to 250,000 clones, 75% to 90% occurring once. Sequencing was done on a sample of PBMCs or T cells enriched from blood (not recorded which). Source of these receptors: a man aged 40-50 years who had recovered from COVID-19.

The chain couples TRBV11-2 to TRBJ2-7, with D perhaps TRBD2 (6 bases). The CDR3 runs to 14 residues. The V and J ends lost 7 bases and 4 bases respectively, with 17 bases between them. Germline V gene lookup returns CDR1 SGHAT and CDR2 FQNNGV. Written as DNA, the CDR3 is TGTGCCAGCACCTCGGAGGGAGGAGGGTACGAGCAGTACTTC. This encodes CASTSEGGGYEQYF.

This chain joins TRBV5-4 and TRBJ2-6, with 9 bases identical to TRBD1. CDR3 size: 18 residues. Germline loops: CDR1 SGHNT, CDR2 YYREEE (reference sequence). V was pared by 2 bases and J by 2 bases, with 8 bases of the junction left unmatched. CDR3 nucleotides: TGTGCCAGCAGCTTAGAAGGAACAGGGGGCGCTGGGGCCAACGTCCTGACTTTC. It translates to CASSLEGTGGAGANVLTF.

CDR3 coding DNA: TGTGCCAGCAGTTTATTCCAGGGGTCTGTCAGTGCTTTCTTT. This translates into CASSLFQGSVSAFF. V usage is TRBV28 and J usage is TRBJ1-1, with TRBD1 as a possible D gene (6 bases). CDR3 length: 14 residues. The germline CDR1 and CDR2 sequences are MDHEN and SYDVKM. The germline V and J ends were trimmed by 1 base and 11 bases, with 17 bases remaining between them.

The V and J genes are TRBV19 and TRBJ2-1; maybe TRBD1 (6 bases). V lost 4 bases to trimming and J lost 4 bases, with 17 bases between them. There are 16 residues in the CDR3. Germline V gene sequence: CDR1 LNHDA, CDR2 SQIVND (reference sequence). DNA of the CDR3: TGTGCCAGTAGTACAACCGGGACACTGCTGTACAATGAGCAGTTCTTC. Residues: CASSTTGTLLYNEQFF.

The chain employs TRBV19 and TRBJ1-2; 9 nucleotides agree with TRBD1. CDR1 and CDR2 from the germline V gene are LNHDA and SQIVND (reference sequence). This CDR3 has 13 residues. V was pared by 4 bases and J by 8 bases, with 5 bases of the junction left unmatched. The CDR3 region has the DNA TGTGCCAGTAGTACCCGGACAGGGGAAGGCTACACCTTC. Protein sequence: CASSTRTGEGYTF.

This sequence joins TRBV7-6 and TRBJ2-2, with 10 bases aligning to TRBD2. Germline-derived CDR1 and CDR2 are SGHVS and FNYEAQ. The CDR3 consists of 18 residues. V shed 3 bases and J 2 bases; nucleotides not matched to a gene: 9. CDR3 sequence (DNA): TGTGCCAGCAGCTTGGGGGTAGGACTAGCGGCCAACACCGGGGAGCTGTTTTTT. Translated: CASSLGVGLAANTGELFF.

This chain links TRBV3-1 (or the pseudogene TRBV3-2) with TRBJ1-2; 7 positions match TRBD1. With 0 bases clipped from V and 7 bases from J, the junction kept 5 bases outside the gene matches. The CDR3 contains 14 residues. Per the germline V gene, CDR1 is LGHDT and CDR2 is YNNKEL (reference sequence). The CDR3 coding sequence is TGTGCCAGCAGCCAAGAGGTGGCAGGGGGTGGCTACACCTTC. Amino acid sequence: CASSQEVAGGGYTF.

The J gene is TRBJ2-3, the V gene TRBV5-6; possibly TRBD2 for D (5 bases). Germline V gene data show CDR1 as SGHDT and CDR2 as YYEEEE. The CDR3 totals 17 residues. V was trimmed by 4 bases and J by 4 bases, leaving 22 bases between them. Here the CDR3 reads CASSPRGPTRSPDTQYF. CDR3 sequence (DNA): TGTGCCAGCAGCCCCCGAGGCCCTACTAGAAGTCCAGATACGCAGTATTTT.

The CDR3 sequence: CASSLNTGNGEAFF. Written as DNA, the CDR3 is TGTGCCAGCAGCCTTAATACGGGGAATGGTGAAGCTTTCTTT. The chain uses TRBV7-9 and TRBJ1-1; D call uncertain. The CDR3 consists of 14 residues. Trimming removed 5 bases at V and 7 bases at J, with 17 bases between. Germline V CDR1 and CDR2: SEHNR, FQNEAQ (reference sequence). Full variable domain (missing parts from reference TRBV7-9 and TRBJ1-1): DTGVSQNPRHKITKRGQNVTFRCDPISEHNRLYWYRQTLGQGPEFLTYFQNEAQLEKSRLLSDRFSAERPKGSFSTLEIQRTEQGDSAMYLCASSLNTGNGEAFFGQGTRLTVV.

CDR3 residues: CASSLGLATTYEQYF. The CDR3, as DNA: TGTGCCAGCAGTTTAGGGCTAGCGACGACCTACGAGCAGTACTTC. The J gene is TRBJ2-7, the V gene TRBV27; tentative D call: TRBD2 (6 bases). Trimming removed 2 bases from V and 2 bases from J, with 13 bases in between. The CDR3 sequence is 15 residues long. Germline V CDR1 and CDR2: MNHEY, SMNVEV (reference sequence).